This TCR beta chain was captured in a study of control samples from healthy donors and cancer patients (dated by TCRdb to 2018 to 2020). The library relied on the immunoSEQ multiplex PCR assay. TCRdb re-hosts the immuneACCESS table, in-frame sequences only. Its copies lack some clones; in the studies checked, an unresolved V gene accounts for under half of them, and the cause for the rest is not known. The sample has about 34,000 clones on record, roughly 86% of them singletons. The top ten constitute roughly 1.5% of the sample. As concerns this clone: The antigen it binds to is not known. No much larger clonotype is one base removed from it; base qualities were not supplied.

Sequenced input: PBMCs. The TCR was taken from a woman in her thirties or forties with lung cancer.

CDR3 protein: CASSFGSTDTQYF. The nucleotides read TGCGCCAGCAGCTTCGGCAGCACAGATACGCAGTATTTT. The V and J segments used are TRBV5-1 and TRBJ2-3; no confident D gene assignment can be made. CDR1 and CDR2, looked up from the germline V gene, are SGHRS and YFSETQ. The CDR3 runs 13 residues from the cysteine to the phenylalanine. The sequence is cut down to CDR3 DNA, 39 bases in frame from base 1. V loses 2 bases, J loses 0 bases, and the germline ends lie 4 bases apart.